The 10 T cell receptor beta chains listed next were all sequenced from one sample in a study of shared clonotypes between healthy human individuals. Sequencing was performed with immunoSEQ multiplex PCR; in TCRdb, only in-frame clones are kept and a portion is missing. The sample has hundreds of thousands of clones; approximately 79% are singletons. Sequencing was carried out using memory CD4+ T cells sorted from blood. Subset in this sample: CD45RA-negative fraction. These receptor sequences come from a woman in her twenties or thirties in good health.

The J gene is TRBJ2-1, the V gene TRBV7-9, with D maybe TRBD2 (6 bases). The CDR3 loop spans 14 amino acids. Germline CDR1 and CDR2: SEHNR and FQNEAQ (reference sequence). V lost 1 base, J lost 4 bases, and 8 bases lay in between. In nucleotides, the CDR3 is TGTGCCAGCAGCTTAGGGACTAATTACAATGAGCAGTTCTTC. Translated, it gives CASSLGTNYNEQFF.

The chain is built from TRBV13 and TRBJ1-1, with D possibly matching TRBD1 (5 bases). The V gene's germline CDR1 is PRHDT and CDR2 FYEKMQ (reference sequence). The CDR3 has 14 amino acids. The V and J ends lost 5 bases and 11 bases respectively, with 21 bases between them. The CDR3 is CASSPPRGRTKAFF. CDR3 DNA: TGTGCCAGCAGCCCCCCGAGGGGACGTACTAAGGCTTTCTTT.

CDR3 in amino acids: CASSPTPQPRQGFSVHTIYF. The CDR3, as DNA: TGTGCCAGCAGCCCCACACCCCAACCCCGACAGGGCTTCTCGGTACACACCATATATTTT. The chain employs TRBV7-3 and TRBJ1-3, with TRBD1 matching 7 bases. Germline values: CDR1 SGHTA, CDR2 FQGTGA. V trimming: 5 bases; J trimming: 8 bases; junction bases outside the gene matches: 27. The CDR3 is 20 amino acids.

This clone appeared a single time. This chain joins TRBV27 and TRBJ1-1; TRBD1 is a possible D gene (6 bases). Trimming removed 5 bases from V and 1 base from J, with 14 bases in between. The CDR3 length is 15 residues. CDR1 MNHEY and CDR2 SMNVEV come from the germline V gene (reference sequence). CDR3 loop: CASSTFRDKNTEAFF. CDR3 coding DNA: TGTGCCAGCAGTACTTTCCGGGACAAGAACACTGAAGCTTTCTTT.

The chain uses TRBV5-1 and TRBJ1-1, with D perhaps TRBD1 (6 bases). The germline V gene encodes CDR1 SGHRS and CDR2 YFSETQ. V was pared by 6 bases and J by 1 base, with 16 bases between. The CDR3 has 15 residues. CDR3 DNA sequence: TGCGCCAGCACGAACCTACCAGGGGCGAACACTGAAGCTTTCTTT. Translating it yields CASTNLPGANTEAFF.

The chain combines TRBV28 with TRBJ2-7, with D perhaps TRBD1 or TRBD2 (5 bases each). The CDR3 is made up of 15 amino acids. Germline-derived CDR1 and CDR2 are MDHEN and SYDVKM. V shed 2 bases and J shed 2 bases, with 13 bases lying between them. Here the CDR3 DNA reads TGTGCCAGCAGTTTAAGGGACCCTCAACCCTACGAGCAGTACTTC. It encodes CASSLRDPQPYEQYF.

The J gene is TRBJ2-3, the V gene TRBV5-1; TRBD1 matches 12 bases. The CDR3 is made up of 16 amino acids. J gave up 2 bases and V 4 bases, and 5 bases lay outside the gene matches. Germline CDR1 is SGHRS and CDR2 is YFSETQ. For the CDR3, the DNA is TGCGCCAGCAGCACGGGACAGGGGGCGTTCACAGATACGCAGTATTTT. Residues: CASSTGQGAFTDTQYF.

This chain connects TRBV12-2 to TRBJ1-4. TRBV12-2 is listed as a pseudogene. This CDR3 comprises 16 residues. This chain's CDR3 is CASRLSRNATNEKLFF. CDR3 bases: TGTGCAAGTCGCTTGAGTCGGAATGCAACTAATGAAAAACTGTTTTTT.

The chain joins TRBV15 to TRBJ2-1; perhaps TRBD1 as D (5 bases). In germline, CDR1 is LNHNV, CDR2 YYDKDF (reference sequence). V lost 1 base, J lost 2 bases, and 9 bases lay in between. The CDR3 contains 15 residues. CDR3 loop: CATSRAAGPYNEQFF. CDR3 bases: TGTGCCACCAGCAGAGCGGCAGGGCCCTACAATGAGCAGTTCTTC. Full variable domain (remainder filled in from reference TRBV15 and TRBJ2-1): DAMVIQNPRYQVTQFGKPVTLSCSQTLNHNVMYWYQQKSSQAPKLLFHYYDKDFNNEADTPDNFQSRRPNTSFCFLDIRSPGLGDTAMYLCATSRAAGPYNEQFFGPGTRLTVL.

This rearrangement joins TRBV28 to TRBJ2-5, with 8 positions matching TRBD2. CDR3 length: 14 residues. Looked up from germline, CDR1 is MDHEN and CDR2 is SYDVKM. The trim removed 4 bases at V and 9 bases at J, leaving 10 bases unmatched. In DNA, the CDR3 is TGTGCCAGCAGTTCACCGGGACTAGGTACTCCCCAGTACTTC. Protein: CASSSPGLGTPQYF.